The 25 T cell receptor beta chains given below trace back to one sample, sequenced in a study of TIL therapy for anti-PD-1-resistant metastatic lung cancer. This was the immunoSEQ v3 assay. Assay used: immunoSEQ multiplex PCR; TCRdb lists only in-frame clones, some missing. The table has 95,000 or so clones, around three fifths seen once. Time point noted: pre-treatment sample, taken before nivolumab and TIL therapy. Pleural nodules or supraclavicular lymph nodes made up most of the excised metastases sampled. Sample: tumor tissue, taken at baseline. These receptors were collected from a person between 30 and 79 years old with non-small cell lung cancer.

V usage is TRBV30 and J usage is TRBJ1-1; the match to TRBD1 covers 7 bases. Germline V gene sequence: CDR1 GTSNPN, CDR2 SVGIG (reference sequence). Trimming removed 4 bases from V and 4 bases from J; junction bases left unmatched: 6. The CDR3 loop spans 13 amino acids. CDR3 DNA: TGTGCCTGGACAGGGGGGGTAGTCACTGAAGCTTTCTTT. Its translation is CAWTGGVVTEAFF.

CDR3 in DNA: TGTGCTACCAACCGGAGTGGCACCGAAGTTAGCGAGCAGTACTTC. Translating gives CATNRSGTEVSEQYF. The chain is built from TRBV5-3 and TRBJ2-7; no clear D. TRBV5-3 is flagged as an ORF with uncertain function. This CDR3 is 15 amino acids long.

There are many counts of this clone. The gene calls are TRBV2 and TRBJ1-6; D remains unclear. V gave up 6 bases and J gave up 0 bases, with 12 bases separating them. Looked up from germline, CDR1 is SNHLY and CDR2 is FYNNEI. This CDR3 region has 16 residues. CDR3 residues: CASSGPGSSYNSPLHF. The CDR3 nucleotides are TGTGCCAGCAGCGGTCCCGGTAGCTCCTATAATTCACCCCTCCACTTT.

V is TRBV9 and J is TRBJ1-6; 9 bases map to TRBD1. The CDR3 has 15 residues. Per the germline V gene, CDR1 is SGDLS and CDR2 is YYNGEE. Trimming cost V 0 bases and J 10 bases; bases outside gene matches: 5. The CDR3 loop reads CASSVAGQGGSPLHF. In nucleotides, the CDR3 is TGTGCCAGCAGCGTAGCGGGACAGGGCGGATCACCCCTCCACTTT.

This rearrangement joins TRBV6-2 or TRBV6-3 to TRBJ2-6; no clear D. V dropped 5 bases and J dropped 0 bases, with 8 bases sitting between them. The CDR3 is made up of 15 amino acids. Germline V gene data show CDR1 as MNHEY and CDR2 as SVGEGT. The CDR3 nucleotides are TGTGCCAGCAGTCCCCGCAGCTCTGGGGCCAACGTCCTGACTTTC. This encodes CASSPRSSGANVLTF.

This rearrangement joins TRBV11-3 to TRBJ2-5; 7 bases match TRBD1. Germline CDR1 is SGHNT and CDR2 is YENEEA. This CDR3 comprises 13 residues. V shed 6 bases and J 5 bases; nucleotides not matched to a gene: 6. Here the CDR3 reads CASSSRGKETQYF. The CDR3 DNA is TGTGCCAGCAGTTCCAGGGGGAAGGAGACCCAGTACTTC.

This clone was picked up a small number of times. CDR3 protein: CASSQIPEATDTQYF. The CDR3 DNA sequence: TGCGCCAGCAGCCAAATACCGGAAGCTACAGATACGCAGTATTTT. V usage is TRBV4-1 and J usage is TRBJ2-3; no definite D call. The V end was cut by 2 bases, the J end by 3 bases, with 12 bases between. Germline loops: CDR1 MGHRA, CDR2 YSYEKL. The CDR3 contains 15 residues.

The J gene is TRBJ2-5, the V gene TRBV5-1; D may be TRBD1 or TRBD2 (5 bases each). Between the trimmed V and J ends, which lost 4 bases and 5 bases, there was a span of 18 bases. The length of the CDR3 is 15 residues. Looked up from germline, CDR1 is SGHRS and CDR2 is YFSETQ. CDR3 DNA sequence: TGCGCCAGCAGCCCCAATGGGCCGGGGCGGGAGACCCAGTACTTC. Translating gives CASSPNGPGRETQYF.

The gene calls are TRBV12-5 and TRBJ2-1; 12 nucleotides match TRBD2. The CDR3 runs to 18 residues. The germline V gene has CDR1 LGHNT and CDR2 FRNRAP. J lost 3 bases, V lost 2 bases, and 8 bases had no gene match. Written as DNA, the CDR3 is TGTGCTAGTGGTTTGACTAGGACTAGCGGGATCATCTACAATGAGCAGTTCTTC. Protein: CASGLTRTSGIIYNEQFF.

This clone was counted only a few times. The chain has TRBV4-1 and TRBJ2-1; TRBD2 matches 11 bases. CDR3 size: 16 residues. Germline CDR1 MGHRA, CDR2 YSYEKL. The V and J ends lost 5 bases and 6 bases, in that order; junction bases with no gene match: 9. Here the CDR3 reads CASSVPGLADSNEQFF. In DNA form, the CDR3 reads TGCGCCAGCAGCGTTCCGGGACTAGCGGACTCCAATGAGCAGTTCTTC.

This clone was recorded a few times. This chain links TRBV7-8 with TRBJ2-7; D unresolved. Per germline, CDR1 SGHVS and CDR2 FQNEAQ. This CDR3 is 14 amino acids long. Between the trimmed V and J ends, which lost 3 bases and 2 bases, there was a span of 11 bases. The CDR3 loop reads CASSFEARTYEQYF. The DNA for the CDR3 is TGTGCCAGCAGCTTTGAGGCCAGAACCTACGAGCAGTACTTC. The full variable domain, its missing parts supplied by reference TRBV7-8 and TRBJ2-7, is GAGVSQSPRYKVAKRGQDVALRCDPISGHVSLFWYQQALGQGPEFLTYFQNEAQLDKSGLPSDRFFAERPEGSVSTLKIQRTQQEDSAVYLCASSFEARTYEQYFGPGTRLTVT.

Written as DNA, the CDR3 is TGTGCCTGGACACGCGTTAGCGGAGGGACTGAAGCTTTCTTT. It translates to CAWTRVSGGTEAFF. The chain is built from TRBV30 and TRBJ1-1; D call uncertain. This CDR3 contains 14 residues. CDR1 GTSNPN and CDR2 SVGIG come from the germline V gene (reference sequence). Trimming left V 4 bases short and J 5 bases short, with 17 bases between.

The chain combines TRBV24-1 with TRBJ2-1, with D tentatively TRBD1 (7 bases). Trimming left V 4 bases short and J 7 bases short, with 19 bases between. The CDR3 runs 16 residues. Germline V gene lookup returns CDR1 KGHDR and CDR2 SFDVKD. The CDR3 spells CATSERQGGGKNEQFF. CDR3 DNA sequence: TGTGCCACCAGTGAACGACAGGGAGGTGGTAAGAATGAGCAGTTCTTC.

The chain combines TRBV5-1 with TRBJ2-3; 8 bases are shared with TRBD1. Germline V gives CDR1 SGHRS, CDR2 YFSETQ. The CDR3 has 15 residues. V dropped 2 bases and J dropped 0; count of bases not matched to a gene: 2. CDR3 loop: CASSFDRGSTDTQYF. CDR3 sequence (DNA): TGCGCCAGCAGCTTCGACAGGGGAAGCACAGATACGCAGTATTTT.

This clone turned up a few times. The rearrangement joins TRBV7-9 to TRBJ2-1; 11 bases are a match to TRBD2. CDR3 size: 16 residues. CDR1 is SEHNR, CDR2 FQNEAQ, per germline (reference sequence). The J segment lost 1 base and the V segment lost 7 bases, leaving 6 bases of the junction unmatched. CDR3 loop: CASNNLAGGSYNEQFF. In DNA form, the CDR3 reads TGTGCCAGCAACAATCTAGCGGGAGGATCCTACAATGAGCAGTTCTTC.

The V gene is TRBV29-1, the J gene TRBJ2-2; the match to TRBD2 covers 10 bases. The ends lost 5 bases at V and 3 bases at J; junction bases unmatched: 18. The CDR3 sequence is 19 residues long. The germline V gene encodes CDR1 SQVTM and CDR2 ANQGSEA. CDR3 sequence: CSVKWGVRRTSGYTGELFF. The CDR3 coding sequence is TGCAGCGTTAAGTGGGGGGTTCGACGGACTAGCGGATACACCGGGGAGCTGTTTTTT.

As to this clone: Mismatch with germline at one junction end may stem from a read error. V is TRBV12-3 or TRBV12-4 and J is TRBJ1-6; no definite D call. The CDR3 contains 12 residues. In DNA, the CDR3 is TGTGCCAGCAGTACGGTTAATTCAGCCCTCCACTTT. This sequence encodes CASSTVNSALHF.

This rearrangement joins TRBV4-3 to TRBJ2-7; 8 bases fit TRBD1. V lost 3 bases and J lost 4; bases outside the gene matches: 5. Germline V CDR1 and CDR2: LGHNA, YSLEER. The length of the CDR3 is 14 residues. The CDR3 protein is CASSHTTGVYEQYF. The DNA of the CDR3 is TGCGCCAGCAGCCATACGACAGGGGTATACGAGCAGTACTTC.

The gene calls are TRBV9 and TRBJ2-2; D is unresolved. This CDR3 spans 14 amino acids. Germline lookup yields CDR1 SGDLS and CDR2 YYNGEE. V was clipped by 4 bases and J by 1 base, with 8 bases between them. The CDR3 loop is CASSITMNTGELFF. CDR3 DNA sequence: TGTGCCAGCAGCATAACTATGAACACCGGGGAGCTGTTTTTT.

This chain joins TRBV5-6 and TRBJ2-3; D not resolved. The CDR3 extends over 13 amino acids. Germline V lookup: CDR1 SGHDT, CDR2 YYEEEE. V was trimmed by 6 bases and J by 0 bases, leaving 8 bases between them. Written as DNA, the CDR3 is TGTGCCAGCAACTTTCTTAGCACAGATACGCAGTATTTT. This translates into CASNFLSTDTQYF.

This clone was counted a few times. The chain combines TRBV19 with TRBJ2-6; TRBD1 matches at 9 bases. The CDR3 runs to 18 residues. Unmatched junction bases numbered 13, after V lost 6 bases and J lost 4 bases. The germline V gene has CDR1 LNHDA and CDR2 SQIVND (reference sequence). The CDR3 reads CASRPGQGKFKGANVLTF. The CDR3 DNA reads TGTGCCAGTAGGCCGGGACAGGGTAAATTTAAAGGGGCCAACGTCCTGACTTTC. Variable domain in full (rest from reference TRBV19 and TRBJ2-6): DGGITQSPKYLFRKEGQNVTLSCEQNLNHDAMYWYRQDPGQGLRLIYYSQIVNDFQKGDIAEGYSVSREKKESFPLTVTSAQKNPTAFYLCASRPGQGKFKGANVLTFGAGSRLTVL.

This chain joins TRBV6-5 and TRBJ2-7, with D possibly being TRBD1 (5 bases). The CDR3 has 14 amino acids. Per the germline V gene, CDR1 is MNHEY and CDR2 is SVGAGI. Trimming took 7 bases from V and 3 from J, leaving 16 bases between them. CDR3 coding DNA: TGTGCCAGCAAAACCTCGGACATCTACTACGAGCAGTACTTC. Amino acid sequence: CASKTSDIYYEQYF.

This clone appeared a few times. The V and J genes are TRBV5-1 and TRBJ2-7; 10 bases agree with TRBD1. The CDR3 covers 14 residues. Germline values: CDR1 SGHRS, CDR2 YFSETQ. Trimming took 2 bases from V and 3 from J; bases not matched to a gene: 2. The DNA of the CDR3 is TGCGCCAGCAGCTTAGACAGGGGGCGCTACGAGCAGTACTTC. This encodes CASSLDRGRYEQYF.

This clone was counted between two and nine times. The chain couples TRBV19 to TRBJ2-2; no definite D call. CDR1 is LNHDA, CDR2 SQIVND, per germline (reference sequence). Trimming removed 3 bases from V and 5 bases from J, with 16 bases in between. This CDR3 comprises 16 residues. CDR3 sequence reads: CASSMGPSVATGELFF. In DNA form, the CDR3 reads TGTGCCAGTAGTATGGGTCCATCGGTGGCTACCGGGGAGCTGTTTTTT.

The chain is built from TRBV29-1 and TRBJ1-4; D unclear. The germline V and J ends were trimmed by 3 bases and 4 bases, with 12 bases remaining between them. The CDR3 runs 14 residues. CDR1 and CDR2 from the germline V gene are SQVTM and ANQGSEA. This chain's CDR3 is CSVEDGSVNEKLFF. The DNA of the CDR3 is TGCAGCGTTGAGGACGGCTCAGTTAATGAAAAACTGTTTTTT.